This TCR beta chain came from a study of regulatory T cells in long-lasting Graves disease. Study results and caveats: Persistent disease samples used TRBV28, TRBJ1-2 and TRBJ2-5 preferentially. Accuracy could have been hurt by small sample size.

This clonotype has ten or more counts. The antigen is unknown. Time point reported: newly diagnosed GD, antithyroid drugs for less than 3 months. Scientists built the TCR library using RNA that was extracted from PBMCs. CDR3-region Arm-PCR and iRepertoire HTBI primers produced the TCR beta libraries. TCRdb fed the multiplex PCR reads into MiXCR, producing one record per CDR3 protein. The table includes approximately 300,000 distinct CDR3 sequences, roughly 18% detected once. The CDR3 has 17 residues. With 6 bases clipped from V and 3 bases from J, the junction kept 9 bases outside the gene matches. Specimen: peripheral blood mononuclear cells (PBMCs), collected at new diagnosis, from a patient treated with antithyroid drugs. J is TRBJ2-2 and V is TRBV12-3 or TRBV12-4, with 11 bases matching TRBD2. The TCR originated in a female donor with Graves disease. CDR3 region: CASRQPGLADHTGELFF. The DNA for the CDR3 is TGTGCCAGCAGACAACCGGGACTAGCGGACCACACCGGGGAGCTGTTTTTT.